The 8 T cell receptor beta chains in this list originate from one sample, sequenced in a study of CD8 T cells in Susac syndrome. With random hexamers, reverse transcription was performed on about 0.45 to 1 ug of RNA. A single record per CDR3 protein comes from TCRdb applying MiXCR to the immunoSEQ multiplex PCR reads. The sample has 200,000 to 250,000 distinct CDR3 sequences, about 93% seen once. What was sequenced was CD4+ T cells from PBMCs. All receptors come from a human donor with multiple sclerosis.

The CDR3 DNA sequence: TGCGCCAGCGGTGTTGGAGTTAACACTGAAGCTTTCTTT. Protein: CASGVGVNTEAFF. The chain carries TRBV5-1 and TRBJ1-1; D unresolved. The CDR3 has 13 amino acids. V was cut by 7 bases and J by 2 bases, with 12 bases left in between. Germline V gene data show CDR1 as SGHRS and CDR2 as YFSETQ.

The chain uses TRBV11-3 and TRBJ1-1, with TRBD1 matching 7 bases. Trimming cost V 1 base and J 3 bases; bases outside gene matches: 5. Germline CDR1 reads SGHNT; CDR2 reads YENEEA. CDR3 length: 15 residues. CDR3 DNA: TGTGCCAGCAGCTTAGGTACAGGGGCGGACACTGAAGCTTTCTTT. The encoded protein is CASSLGTGADTEAFF. Full variable domain (rest looked up from reference TRBV11-3 and TRBJ1-1): EAGVVQSPRYKIIEKKQPVAFWCNPISGHNTLYWYLQNLGQGPELLIRYENEEAVDDSQLPKDRFSAERLKGVDSTLKIQPAELGDSAVYLCASSLGTGADTEAFFGQGTRLTVV.

The chain uses TRBV7-9 and TRBJ1-5; D remains unclear. Looked up from germline, CDR1 is SEHNR and CDR2 is FQNEAQ (reference sequence). This CDR3 is built from 15 residues. The V gene lost 1 base and the J gene lost 2 bases, with 9 bases spanning the gap. DNA for the CDR3: TGTGCCAGCAGCTTAGGCGGGGATCGCAATCAGCCCCAGCATTTT. Amino acids: CASSLGGDRNQPQHF.

The chain carries TRBV6-6 and TRBJ1-2, with D perhaps matching TRBD1 (5 bases). CDR1 is MNHNY and CDR2 is SVGAGI in the germline V gene (reference sequence). The V and J ends lost 2 bases and 6 bases respectively, with 13 bases between them. The length of the CDR3 is 14 residues. This CDR3 is CASSYRAGGDGYTF. The CDR3 coding sequence is TGTGCCAGCAGTTACAGAGCGGGGGGGGATGGCTACACCTTC.

This chain joins TRBV9 and TRBJ2-7; D possibly matches TRBD1 or TRBD2 (5 bases each). Trimming stripped 3 bases from V and 2 bases from J, with 9 bases between. CDR1 is SGDLS, CDR2 YYNGEE, per germline. This CDR3 region has 13 residues. DNA of the CDR3: TGTGCCAGCAGCGCTCGGGACGCCTACGAGCAGTACGTC. This codes for CASSARDAYEQYV.

Here the CDR3 reads CASRSAEVGGYTF. CDR3 DNA: TGTGCCAGTAGGTCCGCGGAGGTCGGTGGCTACACCTTC. The chain recombines TRBV19 with TRBJ1-2; no clear D gene. Looked up from germline, CDR1 is LNHDA and CDR2 is SQIVND (reference sequence). There are 13 residues in the CDR3. Trimming removed 6 bases from V and 7 bases from J, with 15 bases in between.

The CDR3 DNA is TGTGCCAGCAGCGCACTGACAGGGATGAACACTGAAGCTTTCTTT. Translating gives CASSALTGMNTEAFF. V is TRBV9 and J is TRBJ1-1; 7 bases map to TRBD1. The ends lost 3 bases at V and 0 bases at J; junction bases unmatched: 5. The CDR3 contains 15 residues. Germline V gene lookup returns CDR1 SGDLS and CDR2 YYNGEE.

The chain joins TRBV9 to TRBJ1-4, with D perhaps TRBD1 (5 bases). This CDR3 contains 16 residues. From germline, CDR1 is SGDLS and CDR2 YYNGEE. V lost 2 bases and J 3 bases, leaving 14 bases between the germline ends. CDR3 sequence: CASSVGRDLANEKLFF. The CDR3 DNA reads as TGTGCCAGCAGCGTGGGCAGGGACCTTGCTAATGAAAAACTGTTTTTT.